This record covers a single T cell receptor (beta chain). Its matching antigen is unknown. This entry belongs to a study of T cell clonotyping in hematopoietic cell transplantation. Described time point: recipient sample about 28 days before transplant, after cytoreduction. Overall study findings and caveats: At the given depth, recipient repertoires were over 97% de novo clonotypes.

Profiling relied on immunoSEQ multiplex PCR, and the TCRdb table lists in-frame clones only, not all of them. The profile shows 65,000 to 80,000 clones, 95% to 97% of them singletons. This sequence originates from a woman aged 45 to 65 with acute myeloid leukemia. Some clones in this sample may be carry-over from other donors' samples. The starting material was peripheral blood mononuclear cells, obtained before stem cell transplant.

DNA of the CDR3: TGTGCCTGGAGTGAGCCTAACCAAGTGGCAGGGGGAACTCAGCCCCAGCATTTT. This sequence encodes CAWSEPNQVAGGTQPQHF. The rearrangement joins TRBV30 to TRBJ1-5, with 7 bases fitting TRBD1. The CDR3 totals 18 residues. With 1 base clipped from V and 6 bases from J, the junction kept 18 bases outside the gene matches. CDR1 and CDR2 (germline): GTSNPN, SVGIG (reference sequence).